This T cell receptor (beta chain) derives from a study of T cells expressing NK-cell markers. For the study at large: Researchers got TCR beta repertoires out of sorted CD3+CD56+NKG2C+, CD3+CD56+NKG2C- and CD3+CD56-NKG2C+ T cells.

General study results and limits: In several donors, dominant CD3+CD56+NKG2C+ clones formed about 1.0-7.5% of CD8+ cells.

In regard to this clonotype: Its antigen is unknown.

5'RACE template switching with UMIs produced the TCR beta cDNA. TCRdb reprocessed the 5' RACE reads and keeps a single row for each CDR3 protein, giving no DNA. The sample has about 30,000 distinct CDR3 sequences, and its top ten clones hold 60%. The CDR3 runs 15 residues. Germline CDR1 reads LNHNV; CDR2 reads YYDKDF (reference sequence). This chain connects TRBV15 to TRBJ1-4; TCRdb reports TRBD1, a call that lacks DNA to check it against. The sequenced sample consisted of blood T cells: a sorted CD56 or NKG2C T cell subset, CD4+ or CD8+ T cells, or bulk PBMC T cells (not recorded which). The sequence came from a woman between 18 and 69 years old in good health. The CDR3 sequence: CATSRRTGIGEKLFF.